The 11 T cell receptor beta chains in this list originate from one sample, sequenced in a study of T cells after yellow fever vaccination. Using its own MiXCR run on the 5' RACE reads, TCRdb lists one record per CDR3 protein. The top ten clones hold 15% to 20% of a sample with about 580,000 distinct CDR3 sequences, about a sixth of them seen once. The sequences come from PBMCs, collected less than 6 days after the first yellow fever vaccination. These receptors all come from a man between 18 and 29 years old who received the YFV17D yellow fever vaccine.

This clonotype showed up just a few times. This chain joins TRBV20-1 and TRBJ2-1, with 15 bases fitting TRBD2. Trimming at V came to 5 bases and at J to 2 bases, leaving 13 bases not matched to a gene. Germline V CDR1 and CDR2: DFQATT, SNEGSKA (reference sequence). The CDR3 length is 19 residues. The CDR3 protein is CSAASLGTSGGNTYNEQFF. DNA for the CDR3: TGCAGTGCTGCCTCCCTCGGGACTAGCGGGGGGAATACCTACAATGAGCAGTTCTTC.

The V call is TRBV12-3 or TRBV12-4, the J call TRBJ2-2; TRBD1 matches at 8 bases. V shed 6 bases, J shed 7 bases, and the junction held 13 bases outside the gene matches. The CDR3 spans 16 residues. The CDR3 DNA follows: TGTGCCAGCAGCAAAAACAGGGGGATCGTCGGCGGGGAGCTGTTTTTT. It yields the protein CASSKNRGIVGGELFF.

This clonotype was observed a handful of times. CDR3 sequence reads: CAWSPGAGLGANVLTF. The CDR3 DNA sequence: TGTGCCTGGAGTCCGGGCGCGGGCCTGGGGGCCAACGTCCTGACTTTC. The chain carries TRBV30 and TRBJ2-6; the D gene is possibly TRBD2 (5 bases). This CDR3 is 16 amino acids long. Trimming removed 2 bases at V and 4 bases at J, with 15 bases between. Germline CDR1 GTSNPN, CDR2 SVGIG (reference sequence).

There are a few counts of this clonotype. V and J are TRBV10-3 and TRBJ2-6, with D perhaps being TRBD1 or TRBD2 (5 bases each). There are 15 residues in the CDR3. V lost 3 bases and J lost 4, with 10 bases in between. Germline CDR1 ENHRY, CDR2 SYGVKD. This CDR3 reads CAISDRESGANVLTF. CDR3 nucleotide sequence: TGTGCCATCAGTGACAGGGAGAGCGGGGCCAACGTCCTGACTTTC.

This clonotype was seen a few times. The rearrangement joins TRBV11-2 to TRBJ2-3, with D tentatively TRBD1 (6 bases). Deletions cut 1 base from V and 0 bases from J, with 11 bases between. The CDR3 totals 16 residues. The V gene's germline CDR1 is SGHAT and CDR2 FQNNGV. The CDR3 sequence: CASSLGDTSSTDTQYF. Written as DNA, the CDR3 is TGTGCCAGCAGCTTAGGGGACACATCTAGCACAGATACGCAGTATTTT. Using reference TRBV11-2 and TRBJ2-3 for the parts outside the CDR3, the full variable domain is EAGVAQSPRYKIIEKRQSVAFWCNPISGHATLYWYQQILGQGPKLLIQFQNNGVVDDSQLPKDRFSAERLKGVDSTLKIQPAKLEDSAVYLCASSLGDTSSTDTQYFGPGTRLTVL.

This clonotype was seen more than once but under ten times. V is TRBV10-3 and J is TRBJ2-3, with 8 nucleotides matching TRBD2. J was trimmed by 6 bases and V by 8 bases; bases with no gene match: 13. Germline lookup yields CDR1 ENHRY and CDR2 SYGVKD. The CDR3 spans 15 residues. The CDR3 region is CAIGGRSGVEDTQYF. The CDR3 nucleotides read TGTGCCATCGGGGGCCGTAGCGGGGTTGAGGATACGCAGTATTTT.

This clonotype was observed a few times. V gene TRBV29-1 combines with J gene TRBJ2-3; possibly TRBD2 for D (6 bases). CDR3 length equals 13 residues. Per the germline V gene, CDR1 is SQVTM and CDR2 is ANQGSEA. Trimming pared 3 bases from V and 2 bases from J, leaving 9 bases between. The CDR3 region has the DNA TGCAGCGTTGACCGGGAGATCACAGATACGCAGTATTTT. This codes for CSVDREITDTQYF.

The chain is built from TRBV7-9 and TRBJ1-5; no clear D. V shed 4 bases and J shed 0 bases, with 13 bases lying between them. CDR3 length equals 16 residues. The germline gives CDR1 SEHNR, CDR2 FQNEAQ (reference sequence). CDR3 residues: CASSSHSYSSNQPQHF. CDR3 coding DNA: TGTGCCAGCAGCTCCCATTCGTACAGTAGCAATCAGCCCCAGCATTTT.

In nucleotides, the CDR3 is TGTGCCAGCAAGTCCCGGGGGGCATGGGAGACCCAGTACTTC. Translation: CASKSRGAWETQYF. V usage is TRBV7-8 and J usage is TRBJ2-5, with D possibly TRBD2 on 7 matching bases. Germline V gives CDR1 SGHVS, CDR2 FQNEAQ. Trimming shortened V by 7 bases and J by 5 bases, and 17 bases separated the two germline ends. The CDR3 is 14 residues long. Combining the CDR3 with reference TRBV7-8 and TRBJ2-5 gives the whole variable domain GAGVSQSPRYKVAKRGQDVALRCDPISGHVSLFWYQQALGQGPEFLTYFQNEAQLDKSGLPSDRFFAERPEGSVSTLKIQRTQQEDSAVYLCASKSRGAWETQYFGPGTRLLVL.

CDR3 DNA: TGTGCCATCAGGCCTTCGGCAGGGGGTATCACAGATACGCAGTATTTT. This gives the protein CAIRPSAGGITDTQYF. The V gene is TRBV10-3, the J gene TRBJ2-3; TRBD1 matches 7 bases. CDR1 ENHRY and CDR2 SYGVKD come from the germline V gene. J gave up 2 bases and V 6 bases, and 11 bases lay outside the gene matches. CDR3 length: 16 amino acids.

With regard to this clonotype: The missing conserved phenylalanine or tryptophan at the end of this CDR3 makes a read error likely. The CDR3 protein is CASSYSVWGTDTQYL. CDR3 DNA sequence: TGTGCCAGCAGTTACTCGGTTTGGGGCACAGATACGCAGTATCTT. V and J are TRBV6-5 and TRBJ2-3; no clear D gene. The CDR3 contains 15 residues. Trimming stripped 0 bases from V and 1 base from J, with 8 bases between. Germline values: CDR1 MNHEY, CDR2 SVGAGI.